The 12 T cell receptor beta chains presented below share a single source sample, sequenced in a study of blood T cell repertoires in COVID-19. Produced via immunoSEQ multiplex PCR; TCRdb's table is partial and in-frame only. This repertoire shows about 74,000 clones, 85% to 90% found once; its top ten account for approximately 1.9%. Sequenced sample: peripheral blood. The receptor source for this set is a woman aged 80 or over with active or convalescent COVID-19.

A note on this clone: Other DNA sequences in the same sample also yield this CDR3. The chain has TRBV5-1 and TRBJ2-3; D might be TRBD1 (6 bases). V was clipped by 2 bases and J by 4 bases, with 8 bases between them. The CDR3 spans 13 residues. The germline gives CDR1 SGHRS, CDR2 YFSETQ. The CDR3 DNA follows: TGCGCCAGCAGCTTAGGGGGTGCAGATACGCAGTATTTT. Translating gives CASSLGGADTQYF.

V usage is TRBV7-2 and J usage is TRBJ1-1, with a weak D call TRBD1 (5 bases). CDR1 SGHTA and CDR2 FQGNSA come from the germline V gene. V lost 5 bases and J lost 3, with 13 bases in between. CDR3 size: 14 residues. The CDR3 is CASSPQVGDTEAFF. CDR3 sequence (DNA): TGTGCCAGCAGCCCCCAAGTAGGGGACACTGAAGCTTTCTTT.

The J gene is TRBJ1-2, the V gene TRBV11-2, with D unresolved. Trimming left V 1 base short and J 8 bases short, with 8 bases between. The CDR3 covers 12 residues. Germline lookup yields CDR1 SGHAT and CDR2 FQNNGV. The CDR3 sequence is CASSLGGIGYTF. CDR3 DNA: TGTGCCAGCAGCTTAGGAGGGATCGGCTACACCTTC.

The rearrangement joins TRBV11-2 to TRBJ2-1, with D possibly TRBD1 on 5 matching bases. The CDR3 contains 15 residues. Germline CDR1 and CDR2: SGHAT and FQNNGV. Between the trimmed V and J ends, which lost 6 bases and 0 bases, there was a span of 12 bases. CDR3 region: CASRGWGGSYNEQFF. The CDR3, as DNA: TGTGCCAGCAGGGGTTGGGGCGGCTCCTACAATGAGCAGTTCTTC. Filled out from reference TRBV11-2 and TRBJ2-1, the complete variable domain reads EAGVAQSPRYKIIEKRQSVAFWCNPISGHATLYWYQQILGQGPKLLIQFQNNGVVDDSQLPKDRFSAERLKGVDSTLKIQPAKLEDSAVYLCASRGWGGSYNEQFFGPGTRLTVL.

The chain recombines TRBV25-1 with TRBJ2-2; D may be TRBD1 (7 bases). The V gene lost 2 bases and the J gene lost 6 bases, with 13 bases spanning the gap. The germline V gene encodes CDR1 MGHDK and CDR2 SYGVNS. This CDR3 contains 15 residues. The CDR3, as DNA: TGTGCCAGCAGTGAACCGGGACAGCGGGCCGGGGAGCTGTTTTTT. It is translated as CASSEPGQRAGELFF.

The chain joins TRBV7-9 to TRBJ2-3, with D perhaps TRBD1 (5 bases). Trimming stripped 7 bases from V and 0 bases from J, with 8 bases between. Germline CDR1 and CDR2: SEHNR and FQNEAQ (reference sequence). The CDR3 covers 13 residues. This CDR3 reads CASTPGSTDTQYF. In DNA form, the CDR3 reads TGTGCCAGCACCCCAGGGAGCACAGATACGCAGTATTTT.

The V and J genes are TRBV5-1 and TRBJ2-3; D possibly corresponds to TRBD1 (6 bases). Trimming shortened V by 4 bases and J by 5 bases, and 20 bases separated the two germline ends. This CDR3 is built from 16 residues. CDR1 SGHRS and CDR2 YFSETQ come from the germline V gene. This chain's CDR3 is CASSLLQGPPGDTQYF. The CDR3 DNA is TGCGCCAGCAGCCTCTTACAGGGACCCCCGGGAGATACGCAGTATTTT. Drawing the rest from reference TRBV5-1 and TRBJ2-3, the complete variable domain is KAGVTQTPRYLIKTRGQQVTLSCSPISGHRSVSWYQQTPGQGLQFLFEYFSETQRNKGNFPGRFSGRQFSNSRSEMNVSTLELGDSALYLCASSLLQGPPGDTQYFGPGTRLTVL.

The gene calls are TRBV3-1 (or the pseudogene TRBV3-2) and TRBJ1-1; 11 nucleotides line up with TRBD1. This CDR3 spans 15 amino acids. With V trimmed by 2 bases and J by 10 bases, 9 bases remained unmatched. Germline loops: CDR1 LGHDT, CDR2 YNNKEL (reference sequence). CDR3 in DNA: TGTGCCAGCAGCCAACGAGGGACAGGGGGGATGTCAGCTTTCTTT. It encodes CASSQRGTGGMSAFF.

The chain couples TRBV27 to TRBJ2-5, with D possibly being TRBD1 (5 bases). V gave up 6 bases and J gave up 5 bases, with 10 bases separating them. This CDR3 comprises 12 residues. From germline, CDR1 is MNHEY and CDR2 SMNVEV (reference sequence). CDR3 protein: CASRSTAETQYF. CDR3 nucleotides: TGTGCCAGCAGGTCGACAGCGGAGACCCAGTACTTC.

The gene calls are TRBV27 and TRBJ1-5; perhaps TRBD1 as D (5 bases). The CDR3 contains 14 residues. CDR1 and CDR2 (germline): MNHEY, SMNVEV (reference sequence). Deletions cut 8 bases from V and 3 bases from J, with 14 bases between. The CDR3: CASAPGSDNQPQHF. CDR3 coding DNA: TGTGCCAGCGCCCCAGGGTCAGACAATCAGCCCCAGCATTTT.

This chain joins TRBV27 and TRBJ2-1, with TRBD2 matching 7 bases. Unmatched junction bases numbered 4, after V lost 5 bases and J lost 9 bases. In germline, CDR1 is MNHEY, CDR2 SMNVEV (reference sequence). The CDR3 runs 12 residues. The CDR3 region is CASSPPGGEQFF. For the CDR3, the DNA is TGTGCCAGCAGTCCCCCGGGGGGTGAGCAGTTCTTC.

CDR3 DNA: TGTGCCAGTAGTTTTGCGTCTAGCGGGGGAGCCGGGGAGCTGTTTTTT. It specifies CASSFASSGGAGELFF. The chain couples TRBV19 to TRBJ2-2; the match to TRBD2 covers 10 bases. Germline CDR1 is LNHDA and CDR2 is SQIVND (reference sequence). The V gene end was trimmed by 5 bases and the J gene end by 6 bases; junction bases not matched to a gene: 9. The CDR3 length is 16 residues.